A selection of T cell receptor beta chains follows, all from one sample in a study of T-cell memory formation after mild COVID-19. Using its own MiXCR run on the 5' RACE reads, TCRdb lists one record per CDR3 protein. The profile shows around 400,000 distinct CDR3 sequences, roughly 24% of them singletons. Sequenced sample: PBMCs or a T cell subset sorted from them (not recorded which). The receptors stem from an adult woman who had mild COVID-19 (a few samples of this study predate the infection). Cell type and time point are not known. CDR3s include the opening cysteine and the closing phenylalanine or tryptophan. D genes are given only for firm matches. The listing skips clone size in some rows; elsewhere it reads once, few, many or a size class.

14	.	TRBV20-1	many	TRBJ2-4	TGCAGTGCTGGGGATGGAGGGGGCAAAAACATTCAGTACTTC	CSAGDGGGKNIQYF
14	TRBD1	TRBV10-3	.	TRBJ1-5	TGTGCCATCAGTGACAGGGGGCCGGGGCAGCCCCAGCATTTT	CAISDRGPGQPQHF
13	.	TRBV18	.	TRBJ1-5	TGTGCCAGCTCCCAAGGAAGGGATCAGCCCCAGCATTTT	CASSQGRDQPQHF
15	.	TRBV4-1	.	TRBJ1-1	TGCGCCAGCAGGCGTGTCGGGGGAGGTTTCACTGAAGCTTTCTTT	CASRRVGGGFTEAFF
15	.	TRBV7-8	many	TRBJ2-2	TGTGCCAGCAGCTCCCGGCAGGGATTGACCGGGGAGCTGTTTTTT	CASSSRQGLTGELFF
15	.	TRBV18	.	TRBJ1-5	TGTGCCAGCTCACCAGAGGTTACGGGCAATCAGCCCCAGCATTTT	CASSPEVTGNQPQHF
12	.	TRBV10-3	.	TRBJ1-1	TGTGCCATCAGTGGACAGGCACTGGCAGCTTTCTTT	CAISGQALAAFF
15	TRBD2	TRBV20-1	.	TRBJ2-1	TGCAGTGCTAGAGTGGGTCCTAGCGGGACCTCTGAGCAGTTCTTC	CSARVGPSGTSEQFF
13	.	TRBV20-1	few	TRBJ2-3	TGCAGTGCTCCCTTCGGCGGGGCAGATACGCAGTATTTT	CSAPFGGADTQYF
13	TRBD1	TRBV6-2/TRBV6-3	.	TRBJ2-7	TGTGCCAGCAGTTCCACAGGGGTCTACGAGCAGTACTTC	CASSSTGVYEQYF
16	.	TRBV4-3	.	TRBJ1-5	TGCGCCAGCAGCCAAGAATTTTGGGGGGCGGGTCAGCCCCAGCATTTT	CASSQEFWGAGQPQHF
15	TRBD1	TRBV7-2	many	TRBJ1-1	TGTGCCAGCAGCCTGACAGGGGTGGCGGACACTGAAGCTTTCTTT	CASSLTGVADTEAFF
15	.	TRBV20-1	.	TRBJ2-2	TGCAGTGCTAGCAGGATAGACAAGAACACCGGGGAGCTGTTTTTT	CSASRIDKNTGELFF
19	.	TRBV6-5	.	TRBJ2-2	TGTGCCAGCAGTTACTCAGAGGTTTGGAGGGGGAGGCAAGCCGGGGAGCTGTTTTTT	CASSYSEVWRGRQAGELFF
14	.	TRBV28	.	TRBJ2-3	TGTGCCAGCAGTCCCTCGGACAGCACAGATACGCAGTATTTT	CASSPSDSTDTQYF
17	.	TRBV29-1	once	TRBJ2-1	TGCAGCGTGGGGGGGCGGAGGGGCCAGACTTCCTACAATGAGCAGTTCTTC	CSVGGRRGQTSYNEQFF
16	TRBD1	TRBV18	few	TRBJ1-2	TGTGCCAGCTCGCCCTCGGAAGGGGGCTTTGACTATGGCTACACCTTC	CASSPSEGGFDYGYTF
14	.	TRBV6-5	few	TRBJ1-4	TGTGCCAGCAGTTACTCTGGGGCGCCGACGGGACTGTTTTTT	CASSYSGAPTGLFF
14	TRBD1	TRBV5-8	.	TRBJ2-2	TGTGCCAGTGCCGGGACAGGGGACACCGGGGAGCTGTTTTTT	CASAGTGDTGELFF
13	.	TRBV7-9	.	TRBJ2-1	TGTGCCAGCAGCTCGCCCTTAATTGATGAGCAGTTCTTC	CASSSPLIDEQFF
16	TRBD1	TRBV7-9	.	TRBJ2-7	TGTGCCAGCAGCTTCCCAGGACAGGGGGGCACCTACGAGCAGTACTTC	CASSFPGQGGTYEQYF
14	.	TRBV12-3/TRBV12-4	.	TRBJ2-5	TGTGCCAGCAGTCTTTATCGGGTCCAAGAGACCCAGTACTTC	CASSLYRVQETQYF
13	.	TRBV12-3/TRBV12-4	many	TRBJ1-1	TGTGCCAGCAGTACAGGGTCAGGCACTGAAGCTTTCTTT	CASSTGSGTEAFF
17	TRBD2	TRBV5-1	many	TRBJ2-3	TGCGCCAGCAGCTTGACGGCTAGCGGGAGGCGCACAGATACGCAGTATTTT	CASSLTASGRRTDTQYF
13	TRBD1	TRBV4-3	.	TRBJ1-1	TGCGCCAGCAGTGCCGGGACAGAAGCTGAAGCTTTCTTT	CASSAGTEAEAFF